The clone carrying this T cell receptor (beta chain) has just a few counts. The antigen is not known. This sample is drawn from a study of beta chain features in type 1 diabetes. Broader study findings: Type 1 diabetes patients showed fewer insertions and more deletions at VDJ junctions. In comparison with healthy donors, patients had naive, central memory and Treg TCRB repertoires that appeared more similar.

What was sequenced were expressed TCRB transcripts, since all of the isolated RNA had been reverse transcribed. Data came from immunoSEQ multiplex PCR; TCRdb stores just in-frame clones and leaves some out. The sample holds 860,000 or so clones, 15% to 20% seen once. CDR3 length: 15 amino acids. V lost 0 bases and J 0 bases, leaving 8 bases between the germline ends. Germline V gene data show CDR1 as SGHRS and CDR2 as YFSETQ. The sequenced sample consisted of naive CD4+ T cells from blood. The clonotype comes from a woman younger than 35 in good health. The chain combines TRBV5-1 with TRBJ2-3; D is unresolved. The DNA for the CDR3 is TGCGCCAGCAGCTTGGGGGAAGGGAGCACAGATACGCAGTATTTT. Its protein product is CASSLGEGSTDTQYF.